The rows below give T cell receptor beta chains drawn from one sample of a study of blood T cell repertoires in COVID-19. Sequencing was performed with immunoSEQ multiplex PCR; in TCRdb, only in-frame clones are kept and a portion is missing. Of approximately 360,000 clones listed, roughly 90% were seen once; the top ten hold 1% to 1.5%. Sample: peripheral blood. These receptors were taken from a man in his forties with acute or convalescent COVID-19. Both conserved end residues are part of each CDR3. Each record gives: J gene, D gene, clone size, V gene, CDR3 protein, CDR3 DNA. The D gene is left open where the match is weak. Only some rows state a clone size, as once, few, many or a class for expanded clones.

TRBJ2-3 TRBD2 - TRBV6-6 CASSLWTSGDTQYF TGTGCCAGCAGCCTCTGGACTAGCGGAGATACGCAGTATTTT
TRBJ1-2 - - TRBV5-4 CASSLVGGSYYGYTF TGTGCCAGCAGCTTGGTTGGAGGGAGTTACTATGGCTACACCTTC
TRBJ2-2 - - TRBV5-1 CASSFYLGADGELFF TGCGCCAGCAGCTTCTATCTCGGAGCCGACGGGGAGCTGTTTTTT
TRBJ2-7 TRBD2 once TRBV30 CAWSVTHRGVYEQYF TGTGCCTGGAGTGTAACGCATCGGGGGGTCTACGAGCAGTACTTC
TRBJ1-1 TRBD1 - TRBV2 CASQGQGLGTEAFF TGTGCCAGCCAGGGACAGGGCTTGGGCACTGAAGCTTTCTTT
TRBJ2-3 TRBD2 - TRBV24-1 CATSDRTSGLTDTQYF TGTGCCACCAGTGACCGGACTAGCGGACTTACAGATACGCAGTATTTT
TRBJ1-1 - - TRBV18 CASSPTRGEAFF TGTGCCAGCTCACCGACGCGGGGAGAAGCTTTCTTT
TRBJ1-1 TRBD1 - TRBV5-1 CASSLDGGRDRASRDTEAFF TGCGCCAGCAGCTTGGACGGAGGCCGGGACAGGGCAAGTAGGGACACTGAAGCTTTCTTT
TRBJ2-7 - - TRBV6-1 CASSHREYEQYF TGTGCCAGCAGCCACAGGGAATACGAGCAGTACTTC
TRBJ1-2 TRBD1 - TRBV10-3 CAISPGTGYGYTF TGTGCCATCAGCCCCGGGACAGGCTATGGCTACACCTTC
TRBJ1-4 - - TRBV6-1 CASSDTGRGDEKLFF TGTGCCAGCAGCGATACAGGGAGGGGGGATGAAAAACTGTTTTTT
TRBJ1-6 - - TRBV5-1 CASSLVRGDSPLHF TGCGCCAGCAGCTTGGTCAGGGGCGATTCACCCCTCCACTTT
TRBJ2-7 - - TRBV4-3 CASSPNVGRGHEQYF TGCGCCAGCAGCCCAAACGTAGGCCGGGGTCACGAGCAGTACTTC
TRBJ2-7 - - TRBV5-5 CASSSQRTKAPYEQYF TGTGCCAGCAGCTCTCAAAGAACTAAAGCCCCCTACGAGCAGTACTTC
TRBJ2-7 - - TRBV19 CASSLDRQYEQYF TGTGCCAGTAGTTTGGACAGACAATACGAGCAGTACTTC
TRBJ2-5 TRBD1 - TRBV6-5 CASRGQQETQYF TGTGCCAGCAGGGGACAGCAAGAGACCCAGTACTTC
TRBJ1-6 - - TRBV18 CASSQNSGTVGNSPLHF TGTGCCAGCTCACAAAATTCCGGGACTGTCGGAAATTCACCCCTCCACTTT
TRBJ1-6 TRBD1 - TRBV28 CASSLLGQGFSPLHF TGTGCCAGCAGTTTATTGGGACAGGGTTTTTCACCCCTCCACTTT
TRBJ1-5 - - TRBV7-9 CASSLDPGRPQHF TGTGCCAGCAGCTTAGATCCCGGGAGGCCCCAGCATTTT
TRBJ1-1 - once TRBV4-1 CASSQDLPPQGPYTEAFF TGCGCCAGCAGCCAAGATCTACCCCCCCAGGGCCCTTACACTGAAGCTTTCTTT
TRBJ2-7 - - TRBV7-2 CASSLASSDFGGLLNYEQYF TGTGCCAGCAGCTTAGCCTCGAGCGACTTCGGGGGTCTCTTAAACTACGAGCAGTACTTC
TRBJ1-5 - - TRBV10-3 CATGGRGMYSNQPQHF TGTGCCACCGGGGGGCGGGGGATGTATAGCAATCAGCCCCAGCATTTT
TRBJ1-2 - - TRBV25-1 CASLQAGYGYTF TGTGCCAGCCTGCAGGCTGGGTATGGCTACACCTTC
TRBJ1-2 - - TRBV29-1 CSATKAGAGYGYTF TGCAGCGCCACTAAGGCGGGGGCTGGGTATGGCTACACCTTC
TRBJ2-3 TRBD2 few TRBV19 CASRHRGRLAGATDTQYF TGTGCCAGTAGACATCGCGGGAGACTAGCGGGGGCCACAGATACGCAGTATTTT
TRBJ1-1 - - TRBV5-1 CASSLSSVGGSTEAFF TGCGCCAGCAGCTTGAGTAGTGTGGGGGGAAGTACTGAAGCTTTCTTT
TRBJ2-7 - - TRBV11-2 CASSLAPGYYEQYF TGTGCCAGCAGCTTAGCGCCAGGTTACTACGAGCAGTACTTC
TRBJ1-5 - - TRBV28 CASSPSGRGGNQPQHF TGTGCCAGCAGCCCTTCCGGCCGGGGTGGCAATCAGCCCCAGCATTTT
TRBJ1-2 - - TRBV9 CASSVSPGRGNYGYTF TGTGCCAGCAGCGTTTCCCCAGGGAGGGGTAACTATGGCTACACCTTC
TRBJ2-7 TRBD2 - TRBV7-9 CASSPLGASGYEQYF TGTGCCAGCTCCCCCCTCGGGGCTAGCGGGTACGAGCAGTACTTC
TRBJ1-6 - - TRBV11-2 CASSLGWDMNSPLHF TGTGCCAGCAGCTTAGGATGGGACATGAATTCACCCCTCCACTTT
TRBJ1-2 TRBD1 - TRBV5-6 CASSFRDRTHNYGYTF TGTGCCAGCAGCTTCCGGGACAGGACCCACAACTATGGCTACACCTTC
TRBJ2-5 TRBD2 - TRBV3-1/TRBV3-2 CASSQLAGAGETQYF TGTGCCAGCAGTCAACTAGCGGGGGCGGGGGAGACCCAGTACTTC
TRBJ1-6 TRBD1 - TRBV19 CASKEGTANSPLHF TGTGCCAGTAAGGAAGGGACAGCGAATTCACCCCTCCACTTT
TRBJ2-7 TRBD1 - TRBV9 CASSSQGTGYDEQYF TGTGCCAGCAGCTCACAGGGGACAGGGTACGACGAGCAGTACTTC
TRBJ2-1 TRBD1 - TRBV18 CASSPRTGVNEQFF TGTGCCAGCTCACCGAGGACAGGGGTCAATGAGCAGTTCTTC
TRBJ2-7 - - TRBV28 CASSLIGGGTYEQYF TGTGCCAGCAGTTTAATAGGTGGCGGGACCTACGAGCAGTACTTC
TRBJ1-1 - - TRBV27 CASSLQRMGPEAFF TGTGCCAGCAGTCTCCAACGGATGGGCCCTGAAGCTTTCTTT
TRBJ1-3 TRBD1 - TRBV15 CATSSGTDMSSGNTIYF TGTGCCACCAGCAGTGGGACAGATATGAGCTCTGGAAACACCATATATTTT
TRBJ1-1 - few TRBV6-5 CASSSRRGALKAFF TGTGCCAGCAGTTCCCGGAGGGGAGCGCTGAAAGCTTTCTTT
TRBJ2-3 - few TRBV3-1/TRBV3-2 CASSSDSGDTQYF TGTGCCAGCAGCTCAGACTCGGGAGATACGCAGTATTTT
TRBJ1-5 - - TRBV1 CTSSQDRDQPQHF TGCACCAGCAGCCAAGACAGGGATCAGCCCCAGCATTTT
TRBJ1-1 - - TRBV30 CAWGRGIEAFF TGTGCCTGGGGGAGGGGGATAGAAGCTTTCTTT
TRBJ1-3 TRBD1 - TRBV5-4 CASSLGGQGPGNTIYF TGTGCCAGCAGCTTGGGGGGACAGGGTCCCGGAAACACCATATATTTT
TRBJ2-3 - - TRBV30 CAWSSPGTSPFTDTQYF TGTGCCTGGAGTTCCCCCGGGACAAGCCCTTTCACAGATACGCAGTATTTT
TRBJ1-5 - - TRBV4-1 CASSVGHSNQPQHF TGCGCCAGCAGCGTGGGCCATAGCAATCAGCCCCAGCATTTT
TRBJ2-1 TRBD2 once TRBV27 CASSLAGGPYNEQFF TGTGCCAGCAGTCTAGCGGGGGGGCCCTACAATGAGCAGTTCTTC
TRBJ1-1 - once TRBV6-6 CASSGRGGSTNTEAFF TGTGCCAGCAGTGGAAGGGGGGGATCTACGAACACTGAAGCTTTCTTT
TRBJ2-1 - - TRBV20-1 CSASPPDYGYNEQFF TGCAGTGCTAGTCCCCCGGACTATGGGTACAATGAGCAGTTCTTC
TRBJ2-1 TRBD1 - TRBV11-3 CASSSGHGTDFDNEQFF TGTGCCAGCAGCTCAGGACATGGGACAGATTTCGACAATGAGCAGTTCTTC
TRBJ2-5 - - TRBV7-9 CASSFGETQYF TGTGCCAGCAGCTTCGGAGAGACCCAGTACTTC
TRBJ2-7 TRBD1 - TRBV10-3 CAITDDRGLSEQYF TGTGCCATCACCGACGACAGGGGGCTCTCCGAGCAGTACTTC
TRBJ1-2 - - TRBV29-1 CSVDGEYGYTF TGCAGCGTTGATGGGGAGTATGGCTACACCTTC
TRBJ1-4 TRBD1 - TRBV15 CATSRGDRGPEKLFF TGTGCCACCAGCAGAGGTGACAGGGGGCCTGAAAAACTGTTTTTT
TRBJ2-7 TRBD1 - TRBV12-3/TRBV12-4 CASSSGQTYEQYF TGTGCCAGCAGTTCGGGACAGACCTACGAGCAGTACTTC
TRBJ2-7 - few TRBV27 CASSFLSYEQYF TGTGCCAGCAGTTTTCTCTCCTACGAGCAGTACTTC
TRBJ1-3 - - TRBV6-1 CASSSWRGGNTIYF TGTGCCAGCAGTTCGTGGAGAGGGGGAAACACCATATATTTT
TRBJ1-1 - - TRBV7-3 CASSLTSSAGTEAFF TGTGCCAGCAGCTTAACTTCGAGCGCGGGCACTGAAGCTTTCTTT
TRBJ2-3 - - TRBV19 CASSIVGTDTQYF TGTGCCAGTAGTATAGTCGGTACAGATACGCAGTATTTT
TRBJ2-2 TRBD1 - TRBV25-1 CASGDRLYTGELFF TGTGCCAGCGGGGACAGGTTATACACCGGGGAGCTGTTTTTT